The source of this T cell receptor (beta chain) is a study of monozygotic twins with inflammatory bowel disease (dated by TCRdb to about 2019). Background on the whole study: In total, 28 monozygotic twin pairs made up the full study: 19 Danish pairs, all IBD-discordant, plus nine German pairs, of which four were IBD-concordant and five were IBD-discordant. Disease-associated traits were sought mainly through comparisons between IBD patients and their genetically identical healthy co-twins within discordant pairs. Each individual had, on average, about 151 000 unique TCRalpha sequences and 181 000 unique TCRbeta sequences available for analysis.

Regarding this clonotype: Its antigen has not been determined.

Broader findings and caveats from the paper: Concordant and discordant twins showed no difference in repertoire similarity, possibly because of limited statistical power. Differing immunosuppressive treatments among patients may have added background noise and inter-individual variability to the repertoires. No single strong signal or clonotype linked to IBD turned up in the results, so the idea that one exists was not supported. IBD patients shared fewer clonotypes with other individuals than healthy twins did, most markedly in patients showing signs of disease activity. Different T cell subtypes could not be distinguished in the analysis. Measured by the inverse Simpson index, TCRbeta repertoire diversity was lower in IBD patients than in their healthy co-twins.

An approximately 2.5 ml peripheral blood sample was drawn into PAXgene tubes per donor and stored at -80°C. Without any T cell sorting, total RNA was extracted from whole blood using the PAXgene blood miRNA kit on an automated QIAcube. Peripheral blood from monozygotic twin pairs who were concordant or discordant for inflammatory bowel disease underwent deep TCRalpha and TCRbeta repertoire profiling using unique molecular barcoding. For every twin pair, smoking habits were documented, and each individual was categorised as a current, former or never smoker. Library preparation used 5' RACE. Each TCR library was prepared from around 3,200 ng of total RNA. For each sample, cDNA synthesis was carried out in eight separate reactions using SMARTScribe reverse transcriptase. During cDNA synthesis, unique molecular identifiers containing a 6-nucleotide sample barcode were introduced by template switching. TCRalpha and TCRbeta cDNA was amplified in two nested PCRs of 16 and 9 cycles, and bead purification was carried out after each PCR. Before amplification, cDNA was treated with uracil DNA-glycosylase and purified using the QIAquick PCR purification kit. The second PCR was the step at which Illumina TruSeq-compatible adapters and sample-specific barcodes were added. TapeStation and Qubit were used to check library quality and concentration, and 4 to 6 ng of each library went into the pool. Pooled libraries were sequenced on an Illumina HiSeq2500 single-index Rapid Run with 2 x 100 bp reads and custom sequencing primers. On the authors' methods: MiGEC version 1.2.6 was used for UMI-based consensus assembly to correct PCR and sequencing errors. MiXCR version 2.1.1 handled V(D)J alignment, clonotype assembly and CDR3 extraction. To normalise gene usage, clonotype sharing and MAIT/NKT TCR abundance, the analysis used the top 1000, 10 000 and 20 000 clonotypes per sample. Diversity was computed as the inverse Simpson index with the vegan R package after downsampling to 27 000 UMIs. Statistical testing used paired Mann-Whitney U tests on the discordant twin pairs and applied Benjamini-Hochberg correction for multiple testing. After reprocessing by TCRdb, each CDR3 protein sequence is one entry, and no DNA is given. None of the V and J calls come from the authors' own analysis; TCRdb made them. This sample's records show some 160,000 distinct CDR3 sequences. The top ten clonotypes cover around 6.8% of the sample.

The CDR3 runs 16 residues from the cysteine to the phenylalanine. Only the protein is available. CDR1 and CDR2, per the germline V gene, are MDHEN and SYDVKM. This chain is built from TRBV28 and TRBJ2-7; TCRdb reports TRBD2, a call that lacks DNA to check it against. Sequencing was carried out using blood. This TCR came from a human donor with ulcerative colitis or Crohn's disease, or a healthy co-twin of an affected twin (not recorded which). The CDR3 region: CASTSGGGWASYEQYF.